This TCR beta chain derives from a study of T cell responses to AZD1222 COVID-19 vaccine. Whole-study findings and limits: Just a handful of AZD1222 recipients tested seropositive at baseline. Unmutated variant regions reportedly attract nearly half of all spike-specific TCRs.

Note on this clone: Antigen specificity is unknown.

This CDR3 comprises 15 residues. CDR1 is MDHEN and CDR2 is SYDVKM in the germline V gene. Trimming cost V 1 base and J 10 bases, with 16 bases left between them. The protocol was immunoSEQ multiplex PCR, while the TCRdb copy is restricted to in-frame clones and leaves out a portion. The sample lists about 97,000 clones, around 89% seen once, with over 6.5% in the top ten. The gene calls are TRBV28 and TRBJ1-4, with D tentatively TRBD1 (6 bases). The TCR originated in an adult in good health. The sample here was peripheral blood, taken on day 0 of AZD1222 vaccination. CDR3 DNA: TGTGCCAGCAGTTTATCTGGCCCCCCGGACAGAAAACTGTTTTTT. This sequence encodes CASSLSGPPDRKLFF.